Presented here are 12 T cell receptor beta chains from one specimen sequenced in a study of technical replicates of blood from a handful of donors listed by TCRdb under 2017. Library preparation employed the immunoSEQ multiplex PCR assay. The table was pulled from immuneACCESS by TCRdb, which kept in-frame rearrangements only. Such tables lose some clones; where checked, under half of the loss comes from unresolved V genes, and the rest has no known cause. In all, the sample holds roughly 60,000 clones, and roughly 94% of those were seen once. 3% of the sample is held by the ten biggest clonotypes. Sequencing was performed on PBMCs. These receptor sequences come from a human donor in good health. Some clones in this sample may be carry-over from other donors' samples.

The rearrangement uses TRBV9 and TRBJ2-6; 7 nucleotides match TRBD1. Germline V gene sequence: CDR1 SGDLS, CDR2 YYNGEE. Unmatched junction bases numbered 6, after V lost 2 bases and J lost 4 bases. The CDR3 totals 16 residues. This CDR3 reads CASSVLTGSGANVLTF. The DNA for the CDR3 is TGTGCCAGCAGCGTCCTGACAGGGTCCGGGGCCAACGTCCTGACTTTC.

The chain has TRBV9 and TRBJ2-7; the match to TRBD2 covers 7 bases. Germline assignment: CDR1 SGDLS and CDR2 YYNGEE. V lost 0 bases, J lost 4 bases, and 10 bases stayed unmatched. This CDR3 has 16 amino acids. CDR3 nucleotides: TGTGCCAGCAGCGTAGTCGTTTGGCTAGCGGAGTACGAGCAGTACTTC. This sequence encodes CASSVVVWLAEYEQYF.

V usage is TRBV13 and J usage is TRBJ1-6; D gene uncertain. V dropped 0 bases and J dropped 0 bases, with 15 bases sitting between them. Germline V gives CDR1 PRHDT, CDR2 FYEKMQ (reference sequence). The CDR3 covers 19 residues. For the CDR3, the DNA is TGTGCCAGCAGCTTAGGCCGGGTCGTCCCCGGCTCCTATAATTCACCCCTCCACTTT. It is translated as CASSLGRVVPGSYNSPLHF.

The chain has TRBV7-8 and TRBJ2-1, with TRBD2 as a possible D gene (5 bases). Germline values: CDR1 SGHVS, CDR2 FQNEAQ. Trimming cost V 5 bases and J 6 bases, with 11 bases left between them. The CDR3 is 13 residues long. The CDR3 DNA follows: TGTGCCAGCAGCCCGCACGCGGGCAATGAGCAGTTCTTC. Its translation: CASSPHAGNEQFF.

The chain recombines TRBV19 with TRBJ2-2; 10 nucleotides align to TRBD1. Germline CDR1 is LNHDA and CDR2 is SQIVND (reference sequence). The CDR3 covers 14 residues. Trimming at V came to 5 bases and at J to 6 bases, leaving 3 bases not matched to a gene. The CDR3 DNA follows: TGTGCCAGTAGTGGCGGGACAGGGGCCGGGGAGCTGTTTTTT. Its translation is CASSGGTGAGELFF.

The J gene is TRBJ2-3, the V gene TRBV14; 7 bases align to TRBD1. Germline values: CDR1 SGHDN, CDR2 FVKESK. The CDR3 extends over 16 amino acids. V was clipped by 1 base and J by 3 bases; unmatched bases: 7. CDR3 coding DNA: TGTGCCAGCAGCCAAGGATTGAGGGGGCAGACAGATACGCAGTATTTT. It is translated as CASSQGLRGQTDTQYF. Full variable domain (remainder filled in from reference TRBV14 and TRBJ2-3): EAGVTQFPSHSVIEKGQTVTLRCDPISGHDNLYWYRRVMGKEIKFLLHFVKESKQDESGMPNNRFLAERTGGTYSTLKVQPAELEDSGVYFCASSQGLRGQTDTQYFGPGTRLTVL.

The genes are TRBV5-1 and TRBJ2-1; 7 bases match TRBD2. Germline V gene data show CDR1 as SGHRS and CDR2 as YFSETQ. Trimming took 2 bases from V and 4 from J; bases not matched to a gene: 3. This CDR3 region has 14 residues. The CDR3 sequence is CASSFGLEYNEQFF. The CDR3 nucleotides read TGCGCCAGCAGCTTCGGACTAGAGTACAATGAGCAGTTCTTC.

The chain couples TRBV10-3 to TRBJ2-1; TRBD2 matches at 10 bases. This CDR3 has 16 amino acids. With V trimmed by 10 bases and J by 10 bases, 19 bases remained unmatched. Germline CDR1 reads ENHRY; CDR2 reads SYGVKD. This chain's CDR3 is CATALTSGPSISEQFF. The DNA of the CDR3 is TGTGCCACCGCACTGACTAGCGGGCCTTCTATTAGCGAGCAGTTCTTC.

This rearrangement joins TRBV6-1 to TRBJ2-7; D perhaps matches TRBD2 (6 bases). V lost 3 bases, J lost 2 bases, and 20 bases lay in between. This CDR3 has 17 amino acids. The germline V gene has CDR1 MNHNS and CDR2 SASEGT. The CDR3 nucleotides read TGTGCCAGCAGTGAGGGGACTTCGGGAGTAGGGACCTACGAGCAGTACTTC. Its translation: CASSEGTSGVGTYEQYF.

Comment on this clone: The same CDR3 also results from other DNA sequences found in this sample. The chain combines TRBV7-9 with TRBJ2-3; 7 nucleotides align to TRBD1. The CDR3 consists of 15 residues. Germline assignment: CDR1 SEHNR and CDR2 FQNEAQ (reference sequence). The ends lost 1 base at V and 0 bases at J; junction bases unmatched: 1. The CDR3 here is CASSLGTGSTDTQYF. The DNA for the CDR3 is TGTGCCAGCAGCTTAGGGACAGGAAGCACAGATACGCAGTATTTT. Complete variable domain (other parts from reference TRBV7-9 and TRBJ2-3): DTGVSQNPRHKITKRGQNVTFRCDPISEHNRLYWYRQTLGQGPEFLTYFQNEAQLEKSRLLSDRFSAERPKGSFSTLEIQRTEQGDSAMYLCASSLGTGSTDTQYFGPGTRLTVL.

The V call is TRBV6-5, the J call TRBJ2-7; 8 bases line up with TRBD1. This CDR3 is built from 15 residues. Unmatched junction bases numbered 11, after V lost 5 bases and J lost 5 bases. Germline V gene sequence: CDR1 MNHEY, CDR2 SVGAGI. The CDR3 region is CASSVPRGRTHEQYF. The CDR3 DNA follows: TGTGCCAGCAGTGTCCCCAGGGGGCGAACCCACGAGCAGTACTTC.

This chain joins TRBV5-4 and TRBJ1-1, with 8 positions matching TRBD1. CDR3 size: 15 residues. J lost 5 bases, V lost 0 bases, and 6 bases had no gene match. Per germline, CDR1 SGHNT and CDR2 YYREEE (reference sequence). The CDR3 sequence is CASSLATGVGTEAFF. Written as DNA, the CDR3 is TGTGCCAGCAGCTTGGCGACAGGGGTGGGTACTGAAGCTTTCTTT.